One sample yielded the 32 T cell receptor beta chains listed below, sequenced in a study of T-cell reconstitution after alpha-beta-depleted transplantation in children. Preparation of the TCRbeta library was carried out with unique molecular identifiers. MiXCR, applied by TCRdb to the PCR reads, yields one record per CDR3 protein. The table has approximately 230,000 distinct CDR3 sequences, around 25% seen once; the top ten hold about 5%. The input for sequencing was PBMCs, mostly from graft donor cells, taken 360 days after TCRalphabeta/CD19-depleted stem cell transplant. The receptors come from a female patient between 2 and 15 years old who had a stem cell transplant for congenital amegakaryocytic thrombocytopenia, so the T cells may come from the graft donor.

This clonotype was counted at least ten times. The chain links TRBV12-3 or TRBV12-4 to TRBJ2-1; 9 nucleotides align to TRBD2. The CDR3 spans 14 residues. With V trimmed by 1 base and J by 12 bases, 7 bases remained unmatched. CDR3 nucleotide sequence: TGTGCCAGCAGTTTAGTTCTAGCGGGGCAGGGGCAGTTCTTC. Protein: CASSLVLAGQGQFF.

The chain joins TRBV18 to TRBJ2-7; a weak D match, TRBD2 (6 bases). This CDR3 contains 15 residues. Trimming left V 3 bases short and J 2 bases short, with 14 bases between. Germline CDR1 reads KGHSH; CDR2 reads LQKENI. CDR3 bases: TGTGCCAGCTCACCGGCGGGCGGAGGGGCCTACGAGCAGTACTTC. Translating gives CASSPAGGGAYEQYF.

The chain carries TRBV18 and TRBJ2-1, with D hard to call. Germline V gene data show CDR1 as KGHSH and CDR2 as LQKENI. Trimming took off 2 bases at V and 9 bases at J, with 8 bases between the two ends. The CDR3 extends over 12 amino acids. The CDR3 spells CASSPGDAEQFF. CDR3 in DNA: TGTGCCAGCTCACCAGGGGATGCTGAGCAGTTCTTC.

This chain uses TRBV2 with TRBJ2-2; no definite D call. Germline-derived CDR1 and CDR2 are SNHLY and FYNNEI. CDR3 size: 15 residues. Trimming cost V 7 bases and J 0 bases, with 12 bases left between them. In DNA, the CDR3 is TGTGCCAGCATGCCCGGCCCCCCGAACACCGGGGAGCTGTTTTTT. The encoded protein is CASMPGPPNTGELFF.

The V and J genes are TRBV12-3 or TRBV12-4 and TRBJ1-2, with 9 bases matching TRBD1. Germline trimming cut 10 bases from V and 1 base from J; bases unmatched to any gene: 7. The CDR3 contains 14 residues. DNA of the CDR3: TGTGCCACCACAACAGGGGGCGATAACTATGGCTACACCTTC. Translation: CATTTGGDNYGYTF.

This clonotype turned up a few times. Its ends do not fully match the called genes, so a read error is possible. The rearrangement links TRBV4-2 to TRBJ1-1; 8 bases are a match to TRBD1. The CDR3 totals 12 residues. Germline CDR1 is LGHNA and CDR2 is YNFKEQ. The CDR3 loop is CASSQGQVVVYF. CDR3 coding DNA: TGTGCCAGCAGCCAGGGACAGGTTGTGGTTTATTTT.

This clonotype was seen repeatedly, ten times or more. The chain links TRBV6-5 to TRBJ2-3; D remains ambiguous. There are 15 residues in the CDR3. The germline V and J ends were trimmed by 4 bases and 1 base, with 12 bases remaining between them. The germline gives CDR1 MNHEY, CDR2 SVGAGI. CDR3 bases: TGTGCCAGCAGTTTTGGCTCGATTGGCACAGATACGCAGTATTTT. Translated: CASSFGSIGTDTQYF.

This clonotype was counted ten times or more. The V and J genes are TRBV28 and TRBJ2-3; D is unresolved. V was trimmed by 3 bases and J by 4 bases, leaving 11 bases between them. CDR1 is MDHEN, CDR2 SYDVKM, per germline. CDR3 length: 14 amino acids. CDR3 region: CASSFGAIADTQYF. The DNA for the CDR3 is TGTGCCAGCAGTTTTGGTGCGATAGCAGATACGCAGTATTTT.

The chain is built from TRBV25-1 and TRBJ2-2; 9 positions agree with TRBD2. CDR1 is MGHDK and CDR2 is SYGVNS in the germline V gene. Trimming took 3 bases from V and 1 from J; bases not matched to a gene: 6. The CDR3 covers 17 residues. This CDR3 is CASSDAPTSGNTGELFF. DNA for the CDR3: TGTGCCAGCAGTGATGCCCCGACTAGCGGGAACACCGGGGAGCTGTTTTTT.

This clonotype has a handful of counts. J is TRBJ2-5 and V is TRBV5-1; D call uncertain. CDR3 size: 22 residues. The V end was cut by 2 bases, the J end by 0 bases, with 32 bases between. CDR1 is SGHRS and CDR2 is YFSETQ in the germline V gene. CDR3: CASSFGLLAVFEMDRYQETQYF. The CDR3 DNA reads as TGCGCCAGCAGCTTCGGCCTATTGGCCGTTTTCGAGATGGATAGGTACCAAGAGACCCAGTACTTC.

In its sample, this clonotype was seen many times. The rearrangement uses TRBV7-3 and TRBJ2-5; a weak D match, TRBD1 (5 bases). CDR3 size: 15 residues. Germline V gene data show CDR1 as SGHTA and CDR2 as FQGTGA. V lost 2 bases to trimming and J lost 2 bases, with 12 bases between them. This CDR3 reads CASSLFPGKQETQYF. In DNA, the CDR3 is TGTGCCAGCAGCTTATTCCCAGGGAAGCAAGAGACCCAGTACTTC. Using reference TRBV7-3 and TRBJ2-5 for the parts outside the CDR3, the full variable domain is GAGVSQTPSNKVTEKGKYVELRCDPISGHTALYWYRQSLGQGPEFLIYFQGTGAADDSGLPNDRFFAVRPEGSVSTLKIQRTERGDSAVYLCASSLFPGKQETQYFGPGTRLLVL.

This clonotype was detected only a few times. This chain links TRBV29-1 with TRBJ2-1; D remains ambiguous. Germline assignment: CDR1 SQVTM and CDR2 ANQGSEA. Between the trimmed V and J ends, which lost 0 bases and 3 bases, there was a span of 21 bases. This CDR3 is 18 amino acids long. The CDR3 protein is CSVEDGVVPEGFYNEQFF. The CDR3 DNA reads as TGCAGCGTTGAAGATGGGGTTGTACCTGAAGGCTTCTACAATGAGCAGTTCTTC.

The chain is built from TRBV28 and TRBJ2-7; D possibly uses TRBD1 or TRBD2 (5 bases each). V was shortened by 1 base and J by 5 bases, with 9 bases between the two germline ends. The germline V gene has CDR1 MDHEN and CDR2 SYDVKM. This CDR3 is built from 13 residues. The CDR3 nucleotides read TGTGCCAGCAGTTTATCGGGGCCAGACGAGCAGTACTTC. Residues: CASSLSGPDEQYF.

The chain uses TRBV20-1 and TRBJ1-5; D gene unclear. CDR1 DFQATT and CDR2 SNEGSKA come from the germline V gene (reference sequence). V dropped 1 base and J dropped 7 bases, with 11 bases sitting between them. The CDR3 runs 13 residues. For the CDR3, the DNA is TGCAGTGCTAGAGTGGGGTCCCGGCAGCCCCAGCATTTT. Translated: CSARVGSRQPQHF.

The CDR3 DNA is TGTGCCAGCAGCCCCAGGACTAGCGGGCTAGATACGCAGTATTTT. Translating gives CASSPRTSGLDTQYF. The chain combines TRBV7-8 with TRBJ2-3, with 11 bases matching TRBD2. Per germline, CDR1 SGHVS and CDR2 FQNEAQ. The J segment lost 5 bases and the V segment lost 5 bases, leaving 6 bases of the junction unmatched. The CDR3 contains 15 residues.

Worth noting for this clonotype: A much larger clone lies one base from this, so it may be a read error. The chain's CDR3 is CASSQVNEGSYEQYF. CDR3 coding DNA: TGCGCCAGCAGCCAAGTTAATGAGGGATCCTACGAGCAGTACTTC. The rearrangement uses TRBV4-1 and TRBJ2-7, with a tentative D call TRBD2 (5 bases). V dropped 1 base and J dropped 1 base, with 11 bases sitting between them. This CDR3 contains 15 residues. Germline V CDR1 and CDR2: MGHRA, YSYEKL.

The J gene is TRBJ2-1, the V gene TRBV6-2 or TRBV6-3; 7 positions match TRBD2. V lost 3 bases and J lost 3; bases outside the gene matches: 5. CDR1 MNHEY and CDR2 SVGEGT come from the germline V gene. The CDR3 totals 15 residues. The CDR3 sequence: CASSYLAGDYNEQFF. DNA for the CDR3: TGTGCCAGCAGTTATTTGGCGGGGGACTACAATGAGCAGTTCTTC.

The gene calls are TRBV28 and TRBJ2-1; 8 bases match TRBD2. The length of the CDR3 is 12 residues. Germline CDR1 is MDHEN and CDR2 is SYDVKM. J gave up 14 bases and V 5 bases, and 8 bases lay outside the gene matches. CDR3 sequence (DNA): TGTGCCAGCAGTCATACAGCGGGAGTGAAGTTCTTC. Its translation: CASSHTAGVKFF.

The chain couples TRBV4-3 to TRBJ2-4, with a weak D call TRBD2 (5 bases). This CDR3 has 14 residues. Germline CDR1 is LGHNA and CDR2 is YSLEER. V lost 4 bases to trimming and J lost 8 bases, with 15 bases between them. The CDR3 nucleotides are TGCGCCAGCAGCCCGGAGACGGGGATCGACATTCAGTACTTC. It specifies CASSPETGIDIQYF.

This chain uses TRBV11-2 with TRBJ2-1, with 7 bases fitting TRBD2. Unmatched junction bases numbered 10, after V lost 5 bases and J lost 6 bases. The germline V gene encodes CDR1 SGHAT and CDR2 FQNNGV. The CDR3 spans 15 residues. CDR3 amino acids: CASSVVTREFNEQFF. CDR3 in DNA: TGTGCCAGCAGCGTGGTGACGCGGGAGTTCAATGAGCAGTTCTTC.

The table lists this clonotype with a few counts. This sequence joins TRBV7-7 and TRBJ2-5; 9 positions agree with TRBD2. J was trimmed by 5 bases and V by 3 bases; bases with no gene match: 10. The CDR3 runs to 16 residues. The V gene's germline CDR1 is SSHAT and CDR2 FNYEAQ (reference sequence). CDR3 bases: TGTGCCAGCAGCTTGGGACTAGCTGGGTCATGGGAGACCCAGTACTTC. Translation: CASSLGLAGSWETQYF.

The gene calls are TRBV18 and TRBJ2-1; D possibly corresponds to TRBD1 (6 bases). The CDR3 runs to 15 residues. From germline, CDR1 is KGHSH and CDR2 LQKENI. Between the trimmed V and J ends, which lost 4 bases and 5 bases, there was a span of 15 bases. DNA for the CDR3: TGTGCCAGCTCACAATCGACAGGTCACGACAATGAGCAGTTCTTC. It encodes CASSQSTGHDNEQFF.

The V call is TRBV2, the J call TRBJ1-3; no clear D. Trimming stripped 3 bases from V and 0 bases from J, with 12 bases between. Germline V lookup: CDR1 SNHLY, CDR2 FYNNEI. This CDR3 region has 16 residues. The CDR3 protein is CASSDFGKYSGNTIYF. As DNA, the CDR3 is TGTGCCAGCAGTGACTTTGGCAAATACTCTGGAAACACCATATATTTT.

This rearrangement joins TRBV11-3 to TRBJ2-2; no definite D call. This CDR3 comprises 15 residues. Trimming shortened V by 5 bases and J by 0 bases, and 10 bases separated the two germline ends. Germline loops: CDR1 SGHNT, CDR2 YENEEA. CDR3 residues: CASSGPGPNTGELFF. The CDR3, as DNA: TGTGCCAGCAGCGGGCCAGGTCCGAACACCGGGGAGCTGTTTTTT. Filled out from reference TRBV11-3 and TRBJ2-2, the complete variable domain reads EAGVVQSPRYKIIEKKQPVAFWCNPISGHNTLYWYLQNLGQGPELLIRYENEEAVDDSQLPKDRFSAERLKGVDSTLKIQPAELGDSAVYLCASSGPGPNTGELFFGEGSRLTVL.

The chain links TRBV29-1 to TRBJ2-3, with 9 bases matching TRBD2. V was pared by 3 bases and J by 5 bases, with 9 bases of the junction left unmatched. Germline CDR1 is SQVTM and CDR2 is ANQGSEA. CDR3 length: 15 residues. CDR3 in DNA: TGCAGCGTTGAGACTAGCGGAGTCCGTATAGATACGCAGTATTTT. Its protein product is CSVETSGVRIDTQYF.

This clonotype was detected only a few times. This chain connects TRBV18 to TRBJ2-4, with no clear D. The CDR3 has 18 amino acids. Trimming shortened V by 6 bases and J by 2 bases, and 23 bases separated the two germline ends. Germline V gene data show CDR1 as KGHSH and CDR2 as LQKENI. Here the CDR3 DNA reads TGTGCCAGCTCCGAGACTCGATTTGGCTCACTAACCAAAAACATTCAGTACTTC. Translated: CASSETRFGSLTKNIQYF. Variable domain in full (rest from reference TRBV18 and TRBJ2-4): NAGVMQNPRHLVRRRGQEARLRCSPMKGHSHVYWYRQLPEEGLKFMVYLQKENIIDESGMPKERFSAEFPKEGPSILRIQQVVRGDSAAYFCASSETRFGSLTKNIQYFGAGTRLSVL.

This chain joins TRBV5-1 and TRBJ2-2; weak D call: TRBD1 (6 bases). The ends were cut back, 3 bases at V and 6 bases at J, with 15 bases in the middle. This CDR3 contains 15 residues. Germline V gene sequence: CDR1 SGHRS, CDR2 YFSETQ. CDR3 coding DNA: TGCGCCAGCAGCTACAACTCTCAGGGGCCCGGGGAGCTGTTTTTT. It encodes CASSYNSQGPGELFF. The variable domain in full, completed from reference TRBV5-1 and TRBJ2-2, reads KAGVTQTPRYLIKTRGQQVTLSCSPISGHRSVSWYQQTPGQGLQFLFEYFSETQRNKGNFPGRFSGRQFSNSRSEMNVSTLELGDSALYLCASSYNSQGPGELFFGEGSRLTVL.

The V call is TRBV29-1, the J call TRBJ2-1, with no clear D. The CDR3 has 12 residues. Germline V gene lookup returns CDR1 SQVTM and CDR2 ANQGSEA. The V end was cut by 4 bases, the J end by 3 bases, with 7 bases between. Here the CDR3 reads CSVGENYNEQFF. The CDR3, as DNA: TGCAGCGTTGGAGAGAACTACAATGAGCAGTTCTTC.

The chain joins TRBV4-2 to TRBJ2-7; tentatively, D is TRBD1 (5 bases). V was cut by 3 bases and J by 3 bases, with 9 bases left in between. Germline CDR1 is LGHNA and CDR2 is YNFKEQ. CDR3 length: 13 residues. The DNA of the CDR3 is TGTGCCAGCAGCCAGAGTCAGGGCTACGAGCAGTACTTC. Translating it yields CASSQSQGYEQYF.

The chain couples TRBV5-1 to TRBJ2-7; D uncertain. Germline V gene lookup returns CDR1 SGHRS and CDR2 YFSETQ. Between the trimmed V and J ends, which lost 4 bases and 2 bases, there was a span of 16 bases. This CDR3 is 15 amino acids long. CDR3 loop: CASSPSIRPPYEQYF. The CDR3 DNA reads as TGCGCCAGCAGCCCATCTATCCGCCCGCCCTACGAGCAGTACTTC.

As DNA, the CDR3 is TGCGCCAGCAGCTTGGGACACCCTCAAGAGACCCAGTACTTC. Protein: CASSLGHPQETQYF. This sequence joins TRBV5-1 and TRBJ2-5, with no clear D. The CDR3 sequence is 14 residues long. Germline lookup yields CDR1 SGHRS and CDR2 YFSETQ. Trimming took 0 bases from V and 2 from J, leaving 8 bases between them.

The chain recombines TRBV7-8 with TRBJ1-2; the D is unclear. The CDR3 length is 13 residues. Germline assignment: CDR1 SGHVS and CDR2 FQNEAQ. V lost 5 bases and J 8 bases, leaving 15 bases between the germline ends. This chain's CDR3 is CASSPPAGVGYTF. CDR3 DNA: TGTGCCAGCAGCCCCCCCGCTGGGGTCGGCTACACCTTC.